The 18 T cell receptor beta chains in this list originate from one sample, sequenced in a study of cytomegalovirus exposure and HLA in healthy donors. The primer mix had 60 Vbeta and 13 Jbeta primers. Only in-frame clones appear in the TCRdb table, and some are missing; sequencing was by immunoSEQ multiplex PCR. The sample comprises 250,000 to 350,000 clones, approximately 80% of which are singletons, and approximately 0.3% rests with the top ten. Sequences were obtained from PBMCs. All receptors come from a girl aged 2 to 10 in good health and CMV-seronegative.

This chain joins TRBV30 and TRBJ2-7; TRBD1 is a possible D gene (5 bases). Between the trimmed V and J ends, which lost 3 bases and 2 bases, there was a span of 11 bases. Germline loops: CDR1 GTSNPN, CDR2 SVGIG (reference sequence). CDR3 size: 13 residues. Here the CDR3 reads CAWSVGQAYEQYF. The CDR3 nucleotides read TGTGCCTGGAGCGTGGGGCAGGCCTACGAGCAGTACTTC.

V is TRBV18 and J is TRBJ1-2, with D maybe TRBD1 (5 bases). Germline lookup yields CDR1 KGHSH and CDR2 LQKENI. V lost 2 bases to trimming and J lost 6 bases, with 13 bases between them. The CDR3 consists of 14 residues. This CDR3 reads CASSPTGGKDGYTF. In DNA form, the CDR3 reads TGTGCCAGCTCACCAACCGGGGGGAAGGATGGCTACACCTTC.

The chain combines TRBV23-1 with TRBJ2-3; D is perhaps TRBD1 (6 bases). TRBV23-1 is marked as an open reading frame, function uncertain. The CDR3 length is 17 residues. Trimming pared 0 bases from V and 4 bases from J, leaving 17 bases between. CDR3 nucleotides: TGCGCCAGCAGTCAATCAGTTCCAAAGGGGGTCCCAGATACGCAGTATTTT. Residues: CASSQSVPKGVPDTQYF.

The chain employs TRBV6-5 and TRBJ2-7, with a possible D match to TRBD2 (5 bases). V shed 2 bases and J shed 1 base, with 6 bases lying between them. The CDR3 is 13 residues long. Germline loops: CDR1 MNHEY, CDR2 SVGAGI. Written as DNA, the CDR3 is TGTGCCAGCAGTTACCCGGGGTCCTACGAGCAGTACTTC. Its translation is CASSYPGSYEQYF.

The table lists this clone with a few counts. The V call is TRBV7-9, the J call TRBJ1-3, with TRBD1 matching 7 bases. CDR3 length equals 16 residues. Germline CDR1 is SEHNR and CDR2 is FQNEAQ (reference sequence). V lost 4 bases, J lost 3 bases, and 9 bases stayed unmatched. DNA for the CDR3: TGTGCCAGCAGCTCCTACAGGGGTGGGTATGGAAACACCATATATTTT. This encodes CASSSYRGGYGNTIYF.

The genes are TRBV13 and TRBJ2-1, with TRBD2 matching over 8 bases. Trimming removed 0 bases from V and 8 bases from J; junction bases left unmatched: 6. Germline V CDR1 and CDR2: PRHDT, FYEKMQ (reference sequence). The CDR3 extends over 15 amino acids. The CDR3, as DNA: TGTGCCAGCAGCTTAGGCGGGGGGGCCGGTGATGAGCAGTTCTTC. It specifies CASSLGGGAGDEQFF.

V usage is TRBV5-1 and J usage is TRBJ2-3; TRBD2 aligns across 9 bases. Germline V gene sequence: CDR1 SGHRS, CDR2 YFSETQ. The CDR3 sequence is 12 residues long. Trimming cost V 0 bases and J 12 bases; bases outside gene matches: 2. CDR3: CASSLVAGAQYF. CDR3 in DNA: TGCGCCAGCAGCTTGGTAGCGGGGGCCCAGTATTTT.

The V call is TRBV23-1, the J call TRBJ1-5, with D maybe TRBD1 (6 bases). TRBV23-1 is reported as an ORF; its role is uncertain. V was clipped by 8 bases and J by 1 base, with 12 bases between them. The CDR3 extends over 14 amino acids. The DNA for the CDR3 is TGCGCCAGCTGGGGACAAACGAGCAATCAGCCCCAGCATTTT. This gives the protein CASWGQTSNQPQHF.

This chain connects TRBV18 to TRBJ1-4, with D uncertain. Germline CDR1 and CDR2: KGHSH and LQKENI. The V and J ends lost 0 bases and 5 bases respectively, with 19 bases between them. This CDR3 has 18 amino acids. Written as DNA, the CDR3 is TGTGCCAGCTCACCACCGAATGCGGACGGGAGGGTCAATGAAAAACTGTTTTTT. It encodes CASSPPNADGRVNEKLFF.

As concerns this clone: Other DNA sequences of this sample code for an identical CDR3. The rearrangement links TRBV19 to TRBJ2-7, with 9 positions matching TRBD1. Germline loops: CDR1 LNHDA, CDR2 SQIVND (reference sequence). V lost 4 bases, J lost 4 bases, and 5 bases stayed unmatched. This CDR3 region has 14 residues. The CDR3 protein is CASSTGTGTYEQYF. In nucleotides, the CDR3 is TGTGCCAGTAGTACCGGGACAGGGACATACGAGCAGTACTTC.

The CDR3, as DNA: TGTGCCAGCAGCCAAGATTTGTTAGGCAGGCGCTACGAGCAGTACTTC. It translates to CASSQDLLGRRYEQYF. The chain uses TRBV14 and TRBJ2-7; D gene unclear. V gave up 0 bases and J gave up 3 bases, with 15 bases separating them. The CDR3 is made up of 16 amino acids. Germline loops: CDR1 SGHDN, CDR2 FVKESK.

V is TRBV2 and J is TRBJ2-5; 7 bases align to TRBD1. The CDR3 runs 16 residues. Germline CDR1 is SNHLY and CDR2 is FYNNEI. J was trimmed by 4 bases and V by 2 bases; bases with no gene match: 10. In nucleotides, the CDR3 is TGTGCCAGCAGTGAACTGGAACAGGGGTTGGGAGAGACCCAGTACTTC. Amino acid sequence: CASSELEQGLGETQYF.

The chain carries TRBV18 and TRBJ2-7; the D gene is possibly TRBD2 (6 bases). V lost 0 bases, J lost 0 bases, and 15 bases lay in between. CDR3 length: 17 amino acids. Germline loops: CDR1 KGHSH, CDR2 LQKENI. The CDR3 nucleotides read TGTGCCAGCTCACCACCGTTTGGGGGAGGTGCCTCCTACGAGCAGTACTTC. This codes for CASSPPFGGGASYEQYF.

The chain employs TRBV27 and TRBJ1-2; possibly TRBD1 for D (6 bases). The V gene lost 6 bases and the J gene lost 5 bases, with 13 bases spanning the gap. Germline assignment: CDR1 MNHEY and CDR2 SMNVEV (reference sequence). The CDR3 sequence is 13 residues long. CDR3 bases: TGTGCCAGCAGCCCTACAGGGTTGTATGGCTACACCTTC. Translation: CASSPTGLYGYTF.

This clone was detected only a few times. This chain joins TRBV2 and TRBJ2-2, with D perhaps matching TRBD1 (6 bases). Germline V lookup: CDR1 SNHLY, CDR2 FYNNEI. There are 14 residues in the CDR3. V was cut by 2 bases and J by 6 bases, with 10 bases left in between. The CDR3 is CASSESGTSGELFF. CDR3 DNA: TGTGCCAGCAGTGAATCCGGGACATCCGGGGAGCTGTTTTTT.

This clone was seen just once. The chain links TRBV4-2 to TRBJ2-1; 8 bases match TRBD1. Trimming cost V 0 bases and J 2 bases; bases outside gene matches: 3. In germline, CDR1 is LGHNA, CDR2 YNFKEQ. The CDR3 consists of 16 residues. The CDR3 DNA reads TGTGCCAGCAGCCAAGATACACAGGGGGCCTACAATGAGCAGTTCTTC. This translates into CASSQDTQGAYNEQFF.

CDR3 sequence (DNA): TGTGCCAGCAGTGACTCCAGGGTGGGTCAAGCCGGGGAGCTGTTTTTT. Protein sequence: CASSDSRVGQAGELFF. This chain uses TRBV6-4 with TRBJ2-2, with D perhaps TRBD1 (5 bases). The CDR3 runs 16 residues. In germline, CDR1 is MRHNA, CDR2 SNTAGT. The V end lost 0 bases, the J end lost 6 bases, and 14 bases lay between the germline ends.

The rearrangement joins TRBV10-3 to TRBJ1-5; maybe TRBD1 (5 bases). V was clipped by 10 bases and J by 5 bases, with 12 bases between them. The CDR3 consists of 12 residues. CDR1 ENHRY and CDR2 SYGVKD come from the germline V gene. The CDR3 coding sequence is TGTGCCACCCAGGGTCTGGATCAGCCCCAGCATTTT. Its translation: CATQGLDQPQHF.